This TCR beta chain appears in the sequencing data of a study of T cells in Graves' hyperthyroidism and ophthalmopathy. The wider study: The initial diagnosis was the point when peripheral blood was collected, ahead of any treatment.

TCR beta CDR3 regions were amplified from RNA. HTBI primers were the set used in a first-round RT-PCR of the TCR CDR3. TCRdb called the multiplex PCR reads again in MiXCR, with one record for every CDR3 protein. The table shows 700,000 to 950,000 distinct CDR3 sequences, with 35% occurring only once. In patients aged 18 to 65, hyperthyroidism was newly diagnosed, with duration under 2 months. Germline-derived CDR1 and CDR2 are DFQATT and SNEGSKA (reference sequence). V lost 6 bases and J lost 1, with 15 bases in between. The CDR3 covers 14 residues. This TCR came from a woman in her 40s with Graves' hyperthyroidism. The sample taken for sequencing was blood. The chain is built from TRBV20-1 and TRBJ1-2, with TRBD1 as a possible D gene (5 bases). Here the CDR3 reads CSAIITGVNYGYTF. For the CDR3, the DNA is TGCAGTGCCATAATCACAGGTGTTAACTATGGCTACACCTTC.